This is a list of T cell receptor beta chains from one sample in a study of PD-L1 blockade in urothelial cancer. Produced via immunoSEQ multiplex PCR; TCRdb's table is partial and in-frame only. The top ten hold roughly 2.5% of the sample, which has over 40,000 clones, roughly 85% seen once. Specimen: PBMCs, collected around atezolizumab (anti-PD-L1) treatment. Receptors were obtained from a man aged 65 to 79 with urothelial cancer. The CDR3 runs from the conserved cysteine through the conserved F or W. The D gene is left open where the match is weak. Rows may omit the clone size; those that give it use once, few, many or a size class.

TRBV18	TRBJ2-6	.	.	CASSPYRASGANVLTF	TGTGCCAGCTCACCGTACAGGGCCTCTGGGGCCAACGTCCTGACTTTC
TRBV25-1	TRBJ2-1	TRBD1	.	CASSVPGQINEQFF	TGTGCCAGCAGTGTCCCGGGACAGATCAATGAGCAGTTCTTC
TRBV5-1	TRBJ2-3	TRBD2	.	CASRDSGSTDTQYF	TGCGCCAGCAGGGATAGCGGGAGCACAGATACGCAGTATTTT
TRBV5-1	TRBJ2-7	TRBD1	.	CASSYAPGQAYEQYF	TGCGCCAGCAGCTACGCTCCGGGACAGGCTTACGAGCAGTACTTC
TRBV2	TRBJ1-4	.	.	CASSESRTTREKLFF	TGTGCCAGCAGTGAATCTAGGACAACGAGAGAAAAACTGTTTTTT
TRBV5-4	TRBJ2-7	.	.	CASSSHRDNSYEQYF	TGTGCCAGCAGCTCACACCGGGACAACTCCTACGAGCAGTACTTC
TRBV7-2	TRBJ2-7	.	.	CASSFARDPKEQYF	TGTGCCAGCAGCTTTGCCAGGGATCCTAAAGAGCAGTACTTC
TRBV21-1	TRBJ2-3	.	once	CASRSPDTQYF	TGTGCCAGCCGGTCCCCAGATACGCAGTATTTT
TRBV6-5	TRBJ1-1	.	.	CASSFRAGEAFF	TGTGCCAGCAGTTTCAGGGCAGGTGAAGCTTTCTTT
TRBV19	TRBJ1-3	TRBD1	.	CASSQDRAAGNTIYF	TGTGCCAGTAGCCAGGACAGGGCGGCTGGAAACACCATATATTTT
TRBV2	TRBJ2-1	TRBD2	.	CASSETSGSPFF	TGTGCCAGCAGTGAAACTAGCGGGAGTCCGTTCTTC
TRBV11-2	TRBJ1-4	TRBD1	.	CASSLRQGIGEKLFF	TGTGCCAGCAGCCTAAGACAGGGGATAGGTGAAAAACTGTTTTTT
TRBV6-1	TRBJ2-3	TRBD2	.	CASFGLAGADTQYF	TGTGCCAGCTTCGGACTAGCGGGAGCAGATACGCAGTATTTT
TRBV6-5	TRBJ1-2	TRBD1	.	CASSAYGTGDGYTF	TGTGCCAGCAGTGCCTACGGGACAGGGGATGGCTACACCTTC
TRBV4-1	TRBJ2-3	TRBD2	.	CASSLSGRAVDTQYF	TGCGCCAGCAGCCTGAGCGGGAGGGCCGTAGATACGCAGTATTTT
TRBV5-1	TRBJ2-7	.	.	CASSSPAYEQYF	TGCGCCAGCAGTTCCCCCGCCTACGAGCAGTACTTC
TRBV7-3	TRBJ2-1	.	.	CASSLIYQGEQFF	TGTGCCAGCAGCCTGATCTACCAGGGGGAGCAGTTCTTC
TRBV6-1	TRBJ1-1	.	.	CATGRGILMNTEAFF	TGTGCCACAGGCAGGGGTATTTTGATGAACACTGAAGCTTTCTTT